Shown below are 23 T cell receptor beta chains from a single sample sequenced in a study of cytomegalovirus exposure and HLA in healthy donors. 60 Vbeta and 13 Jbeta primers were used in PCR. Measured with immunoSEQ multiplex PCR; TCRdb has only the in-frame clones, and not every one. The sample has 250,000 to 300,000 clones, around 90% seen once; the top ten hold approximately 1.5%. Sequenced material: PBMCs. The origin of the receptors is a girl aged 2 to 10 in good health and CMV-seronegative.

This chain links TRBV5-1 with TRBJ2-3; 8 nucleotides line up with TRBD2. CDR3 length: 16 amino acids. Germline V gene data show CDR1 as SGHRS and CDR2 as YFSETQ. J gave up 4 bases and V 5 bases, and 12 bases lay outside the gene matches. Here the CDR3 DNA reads TGCGCCAGCAGACCCCGGGGTAGCGGGGTCGCAGATACGCAGTATTTT. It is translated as CASRPRGSGVADTQYF.

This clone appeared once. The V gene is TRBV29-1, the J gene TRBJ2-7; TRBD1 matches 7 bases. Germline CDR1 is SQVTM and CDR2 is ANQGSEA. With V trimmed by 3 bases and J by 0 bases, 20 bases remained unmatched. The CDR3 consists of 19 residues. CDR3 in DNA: TGCAGCGTTGAGGGATGGTCGAAAGGGGGCGTTCGGAACTCCTACGAGCAGTACTTC. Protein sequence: CSVEGWSKGGVRNSYEQYF.

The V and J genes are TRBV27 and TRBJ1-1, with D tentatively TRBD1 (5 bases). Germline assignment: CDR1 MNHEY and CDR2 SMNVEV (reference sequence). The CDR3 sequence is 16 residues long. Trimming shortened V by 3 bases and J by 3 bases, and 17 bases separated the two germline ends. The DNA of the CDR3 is TGTGCCAGCAGTTTCCACCCCTCGGGGGGGGACACTGAAGCTTTCTTT. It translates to CASSFHPSGGDTEAFF.

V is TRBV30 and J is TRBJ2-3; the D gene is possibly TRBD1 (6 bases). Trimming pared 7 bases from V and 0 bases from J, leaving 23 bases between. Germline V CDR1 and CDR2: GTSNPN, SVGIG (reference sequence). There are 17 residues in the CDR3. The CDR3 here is CAYGTPRGAASTDTQYF. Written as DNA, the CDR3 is TGTGCCTACGGCACTCCCAGGGGAGCGGCTAGCACAGATACGCAGTATTTT.

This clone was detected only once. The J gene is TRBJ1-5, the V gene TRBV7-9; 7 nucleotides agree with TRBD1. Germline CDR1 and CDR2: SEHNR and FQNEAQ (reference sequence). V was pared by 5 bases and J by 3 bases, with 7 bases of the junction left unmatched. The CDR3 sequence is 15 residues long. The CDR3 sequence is CASSPIDRDNQPQHF. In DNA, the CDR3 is TGTGCCAGCAGCCCTATAGACAGGGACAATCAGCCCCAGCATTTT.

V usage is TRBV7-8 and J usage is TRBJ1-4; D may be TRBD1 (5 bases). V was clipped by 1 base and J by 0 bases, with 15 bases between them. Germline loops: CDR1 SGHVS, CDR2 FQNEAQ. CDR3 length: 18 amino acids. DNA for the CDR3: TGTGCCAGCAGCTTAGTAAGGTGGCAGGGTGCAACTAATGAAAAACTGTTTTTT. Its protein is CASSLVRWQGATNEKLFF.

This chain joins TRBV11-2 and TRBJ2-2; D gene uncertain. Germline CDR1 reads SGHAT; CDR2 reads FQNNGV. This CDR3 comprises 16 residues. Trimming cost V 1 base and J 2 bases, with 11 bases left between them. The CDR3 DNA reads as TGTGCCAGCAGCTTAGGTACTACACTAAACACCGGGGAGCTGTTTTTT. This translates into CASSLGTTLNTGELFF.

CDR3 coding DNA: TGTGCCAGCAGCTTAGCGTTCAGTGGAACGGGGGGCTACACCTTC. Protein product: CASSLAFSGTGGYTF. The V gene is TRBV7-2, the J gene TRBJ1-2; D is ambiguous. The CDR3 is 15 amino acids. The V gene lost 0 bases and the J gene lost 8 bases, with 16 bases spanning the gap. Per germline, CDR1 SGHTA and CDR2 FQGNSA.

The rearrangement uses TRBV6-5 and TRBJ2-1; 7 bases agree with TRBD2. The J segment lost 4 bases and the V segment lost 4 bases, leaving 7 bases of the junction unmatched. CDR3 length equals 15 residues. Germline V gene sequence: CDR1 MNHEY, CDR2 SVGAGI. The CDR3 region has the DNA TGTGCCAGCAGTTGGGGGGGAGGGCGGTACAATGAGCAGTTCTTC. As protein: CASSWGGGRYNEQFF.

The CDR3 coding sequence is TGTGCCAGCAGCCTAATACCGGAGGTCACTGGGGCCAACGTCCTGACTTTC. This codes for CASSLIPEVTGANVLTF. V gene TRBV4-2 combines with J gene TRBJ2-6; the D gene is possibly TRBD2 (5 bases). The CDR3 consists of 17 residues. Trimming stripped 4 bases from V and 2 bases from J, with 15 bases between. Germline V gene lookup returns CDR1 LGHNA and CDR2 YNFKEQ.

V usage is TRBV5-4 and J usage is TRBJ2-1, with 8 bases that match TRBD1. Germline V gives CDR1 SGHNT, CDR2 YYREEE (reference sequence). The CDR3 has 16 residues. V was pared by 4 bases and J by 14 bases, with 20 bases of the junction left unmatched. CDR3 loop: CASSGPDRVIGGLKFF. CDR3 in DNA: TGTGCCAGCAGCGGACCGGACAGGGTTATAGGTGGTCTTAAGTTCTTC.

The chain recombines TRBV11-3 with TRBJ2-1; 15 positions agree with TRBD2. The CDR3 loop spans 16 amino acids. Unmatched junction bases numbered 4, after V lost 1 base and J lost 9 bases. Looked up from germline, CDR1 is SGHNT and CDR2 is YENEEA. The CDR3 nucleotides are TGTGCCAGCAGCTTAGGGACTAGCGGGAGGGCTGGTGAGCAGTTCTTC. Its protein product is CASSLGTSGRAGEQFF.

CDR3 nucleotide sequence: TGTGCCAGCAGTTACGTGTCCGAGGGGGATGGCTACACCTTC. This encodes CASSYVSEGDGYTF. The chain couples TRBV6-5 to TRBJ1-2; TRBD1 might be the D (6 bases). V was trimmed by 2 bases and J by 6 bases, leaving 13 bases between them. Germline values: CDR1 MNHEY, CDR2 SVGAGI. The CDR3 has 14 residues.

CDR3 DNA sequence: TGTGCCAGCAGCTTGGTGGGGCCCTCGAGGAATGAGCAGTTCTTC. Translated: CASSLVGPSRNEQFF. The J gene is TRBJ2-7, the V gene TRBV5-4, with D maybe TRBD1 (5 bases). Judging by the DNA end, TRBJ2-1 fits better; the J call may be wrong. From germline, CDR1 is SGHNT and CDR2 YYREEE (reference sequence). CDR3 size: 15 residues.

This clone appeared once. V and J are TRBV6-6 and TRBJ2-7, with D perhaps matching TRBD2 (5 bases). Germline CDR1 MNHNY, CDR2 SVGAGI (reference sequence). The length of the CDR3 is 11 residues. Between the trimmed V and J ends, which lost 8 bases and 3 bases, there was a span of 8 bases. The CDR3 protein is CASLRGYEQYF. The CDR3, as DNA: TGTGCCAGCCTTCGGGGCTACGAGCAGTACTTC.

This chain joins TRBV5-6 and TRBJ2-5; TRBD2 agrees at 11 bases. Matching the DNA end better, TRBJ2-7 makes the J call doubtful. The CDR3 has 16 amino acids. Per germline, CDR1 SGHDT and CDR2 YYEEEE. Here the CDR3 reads CASSLGPSGGIYEQYF. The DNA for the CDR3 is TGTGCCAGCAGCTTGGGGCCTAGCGGGGGGATCTACGAGCAGTACTTC.

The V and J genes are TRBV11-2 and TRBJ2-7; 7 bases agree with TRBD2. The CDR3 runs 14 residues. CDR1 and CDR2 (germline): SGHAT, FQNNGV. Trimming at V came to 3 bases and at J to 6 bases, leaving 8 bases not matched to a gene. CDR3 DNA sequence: TGTGCCAGCAGCTTTGGGCGGGAGACGAGCGAGCAGTACTTC. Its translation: CASSFGRETSEQYF.

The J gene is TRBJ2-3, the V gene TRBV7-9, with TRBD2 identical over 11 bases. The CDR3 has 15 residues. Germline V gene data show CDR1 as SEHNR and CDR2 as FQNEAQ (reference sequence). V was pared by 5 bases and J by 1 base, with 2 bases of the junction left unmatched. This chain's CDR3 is CASSRLAGRTDTQYF. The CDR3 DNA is TGTGCCAGCAGCCGACTAGCGGGGCGCACAGATACGCAGTATTTT.

CDR3 protein: CASLRGTNTGELFF. Written as DNA, the CDR3 is TGTGCCAGCTTAAGGGGGACAAACACCGGGGAGCTGTTTTTT. This chain joins TRBV2 and TRBJ2-2; a weak D match, TRBD1 (6 bases). Germline CDR1 reads SNHLY; CDR2 reads FYNNEI. CDR3 length: 14 amino acids. Between the trimmed V and J ends, which lost 8 bases and 2 bases, there was a span of 12 bases.

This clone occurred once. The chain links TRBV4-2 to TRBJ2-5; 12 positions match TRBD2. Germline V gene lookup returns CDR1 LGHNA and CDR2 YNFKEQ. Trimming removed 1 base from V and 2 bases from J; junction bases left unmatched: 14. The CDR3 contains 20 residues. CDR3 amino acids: CASSQVQGLAGGLEQETQYF. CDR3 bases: TGTGCCAGCAGCCAAGTCCAGGGGCTAGCGGGGGGGCTAGAACAAGAGACCCAGTACTTC.

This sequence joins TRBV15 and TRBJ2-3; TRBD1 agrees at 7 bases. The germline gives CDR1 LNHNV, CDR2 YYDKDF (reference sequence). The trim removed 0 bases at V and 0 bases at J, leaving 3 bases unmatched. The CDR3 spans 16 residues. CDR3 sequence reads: CATSRDRQGSTDTQYF. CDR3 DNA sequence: TGTGCCACCAGCAGAGACCGACAGGGTAGCACAGATACGCAGTATTTT.

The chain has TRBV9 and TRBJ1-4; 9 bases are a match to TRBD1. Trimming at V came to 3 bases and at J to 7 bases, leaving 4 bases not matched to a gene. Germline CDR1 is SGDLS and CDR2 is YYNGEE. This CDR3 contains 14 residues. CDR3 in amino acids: CASSGTGAGEKLFF. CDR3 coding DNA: TGTGCCAGCAGCGGGACAGGGGCTGGTGAAAAACTGTTTTTT.

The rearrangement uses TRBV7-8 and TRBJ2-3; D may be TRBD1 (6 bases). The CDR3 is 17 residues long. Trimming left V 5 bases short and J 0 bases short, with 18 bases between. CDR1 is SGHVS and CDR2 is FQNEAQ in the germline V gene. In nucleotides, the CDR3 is TGTGCCAGCAGCCTCCCGACAGGTCATTCTAGCACAGATACGCAGTATTTT. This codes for CASSLPTGHSSTDTQYF.